Below, 13 T cell receptor beta chains from the same sample are listed, as sequenced in a study of T-cell reconstitution after alpha-beta-depleted transplantation in children. It was with unique molecular identifiers that the TCRbeta library was prepared. MiXCR, run by TCRdb on the PCR reads, gives a single entry per CDR3 protein. The sample includes some 250,000 distinct CDR3 sequences, approximately 12% of them seen just once. The sample in question was PBMCs from the stem cell graft donor, obtained from the stem cell graft. Receptors were obtained from a human donor who donated a stem cell graft to a child with acute lymphoblastic leukemia.

This clonotype was recorded many times. This chain connects TRBV9 to TRBJ2-5; D may be TRBD1 (6 bases). Germline V gene sequence: CDR1 SGDLS, CDR2 YYNGEE. Trimming took 4 bases from V and 4 from J, leaving 11 bases between them. The CDR3 length is 13 residues. The CDR3 region is CASSRGGAETQYF. In DNA, the CDR3 is TGTGCCAGCAGCCGTGGGGGCGCAGAGACCCAGTACTTC. The whole variable domain, remainder taken from reference TRBV9 and TRBJ2-5, is DSGVTQTPKHLITATGQRVTLRCSPRSGDLSVYWYQQSLDQGLQFLIQYYNGEERAKGNILERFSAQQFPDLHSELNLSSLELGDSALYFCASSRGGAETQYFGPGTRLLVL.

The chain recombines TRBV20-1 with TRBJ1-5; tentative D call: TRBD1 (5 bases). V lost 3 bases and J 3 bases, leaving 27 bases between the germline ends. CDR3 length equals 19 residues. Germline lookup yields CDR1 DFQATT and CDR2 SNEGSKA (reference sequence). CDR3 sequence: CSARDYKLRDPFINQPQHF. CDR3 sequence (DNA): TGCAGTGCTAGGGATTATAAACTCAGGGATCCCTTTATCAATCAGCCCCAGCATTTT.

This clonotype was picked up many times. The V gene is TRBV29-1, the J gene TRBJ1-1; D not certain. The germline V and J ends were trimmed by 6 bases and 6 bases, with 17 bases remaining between them. The CDR3 has 13 amino acids. Germline CDR1 SQVTM, CDR2 ANQGSEA. The DNA of the CDR3 is TGCAGCGTCCGCGAGGGAGGACGGCCTGAAGCTTTCTTT. It translates to CSVREGGRPEAFF.

This clonotype was recorded once. A read error is possible here, since a much larger clone lies one base away. This sequence joins TRBV19 and TRBJ1-2; 10 bases are shared with TRBD1. This CDR3 region has 14 residues. Trimming at V came to 10 bases and at J to 6 bases, leaving 11 bases not matched to a gene. CDR1 is LNHDA, CDR2 SQIVND, per germline (reference sequence). The CDR3 DNA follows: TGTGCCACCAACCCCGGACAGGGGGACCATGGCTACACCTTC. Translating it yields CATNPGQGDHGYTF.

The chain has TRBV9 and TRBJ2-7; D unresolved. The CDR3 has 15 amino acids. CDR1 and CDR2 (germline): SGDLS, YYNGEE. V lost 3 bases and J lost 5, with 18 bases in between. In DNA form, the CDR3 reads TGTGCCAGCAGCGCATATGAACACTCATCCGACGAGCAGTACTTC. This codes for CASSAYEHSSDEQYF.

This clonotype was recorded many times. The CDR3 bases are TGTGCCATCAGTGATTATTCGGACAGCTCATACGAGCAGTACTTC. Its translation is CAISDYSDSSYEQYF. V usage is TRBV10-3 and J usage is TRBJ2-7, with D possibly being TRBD1 (6 bases). This CDR3 contains 15 residues. The V gene's germline CDR1 is ENHRY and CDR2 SYGVKD. V lost 3 bases, J lost 4 bases, and 16 bases lay in between.

In this sample, this clonotype turned up a few times. This rearrangement joins TRBV29-1 to TRBJ2-7; 8 bases match TRBD2. Germline V lookup: CDR1 SQVTM, CDR2 ANQGSEA. V shed 7 bases and J 3 bases; nucleotides not matched to a gene: 8. CDR3 length: 13 residues. Here the CDR3 DNA reads TGCAGCGCTTCACGGGAGGGGTACTACGAGCAGTACTTC. The encoded protein is CSASREGYYEQYF.

The table lists this clonotype with many counts. V is TRBV6-1 and J is TRBJ1-5, with 9 bases identical to TRBD1. V dropped 5 bases and J dropped 7; count of bases not matched to a gene: 6. Germline V gene lookup returns CDR1 MNHNS and CDR2 SASEGT. The CDR3 consists of 14 residues. The CDR3 nucleotides read TGTGCCAGCAGTAAGGGACAGGGCGAACAGCCCCAGCATTTT. This encodes CASSKGQGEQPQHF.

This clonotype showed up many times. The CDR3 DNA follows: TGTGCCAGCAGCTTTCAGGGGTCGTCGAATTCACCCCTCCACTTT. Residues: CASSFQGSSNSPLHF. The rearrangement uses TRBV7-2 and TRBJ1-6, with D maybe TRBD1 (6 bases). V dropped 3 bases and J dropped 7 bases, with 13 bases sitting between them. This CDR3 is built from 15 residues. Germline CDR1 SGHTA, CDR2 FQGNSA.

At least ten counts were recorded for this clonotype. The chain uses TRBV13 and TRBJ2-7; perhaps TRBD2 as D (6 bases). The germline gives CDR1 PRHDT, CDR2 FYEKMQ (reference sequence). The CDR3 has 16 amino acids. Deletions cut 5 bases from V and 6 bases from J, with 23 bases between. CDR3 sequence: CASSLESGSRRGEQYF. The CDR3 DNA sequence: TGTGCCAGCAGCCTAGAATCCGGGAGCCGCCGGGGCGAGCAGTACTTC. Full variable domain (missing parts from reference TRBV13 and TRBJ2-7): AAGVIQSPRHLIKEKRETATLKCYPIPRHDTVYWYQQGPGQDPQFLISFYEKMQSDKGSIPDRFSAQQFSDYHSELNMSSLELGDSALYFCASSLESGSRRGEQYFGPGTRLTVT.

The chain uses TRBV10-3 and TRBJ2-5; D gene unclear. The CDR3 has 15 amino acids. Trimming left V 0 bases short and J 2 bases short, with 10 bases between. Per the germline V gene, CDR1 is ENHRY and CDR2 is SYGVKD. In DNA form, the CDR3 reads TGTGCCATCAGTGAGTCGCAACAAGTACAAGAGACCCAGTACTTC. The encoded protein is CAISESQQVQETQYF.

As for this clonotype: This may be a read error, as it is one base from a much larger clone. This rearrangement joins TRBV25-1 to TRBJ1-1; D may be TRBD1 (5 bases). CDR1 is MGHDK, CDR2 SYGVNS, per germline. This CDR3 has 16 amino acids. CDR3 DNA sequence: TGTGCCAGCAGTGAACATGGTTCTTCGGTCGGGACTGAAGCTCTCTTT. It codes for CASSEHGSSVGTEALF. Complete variable domain (other parts from reference TRBV25-1 and TRBJ1-1): EADIYQTPRYLVIGTGKKITLECSQTMGHDKMYWYQQDPGMELHLIHYSYGVNSTEKGDLSSESTVSRIRTEHFPLTLESARPSHTSQYLCASSEHGSSVGTEALFGQGTRLTVV.

This clonotype showed up many times. The V and J genes are TRBV20-1 and TRBJ2-1; 7 nucleotides align to TRBD2. The CDR3 runs to 13 residues. Per the germline V gene, CDR1 is DFQATT and CDR2 is SNEGSKA (reference sequence). CDR3 in amino acids: CSSVAGGLGEQFF. The CDR3 DNA sequence: TGCAGCTCCGTAGCGGGCGGGCTGGGTGAGCAGTTCTTC.